This entry lists 30 T cell receptor beta chains sequenced from one sample in a study of T cell responses to AZD1222 COVID-19 vaccine. Clones were read by immunoSEQ multiplex PCR, and TCRdb kept only the in-frame ones, dropping some. The table lists fewer than 200,000 clones, about nine tenths of them singletons. Specimen: peripheral blood, collected 28 days after the second dose of the MenACWY control vaccine. These receptors all come from an adult who received the MenACWY meningococcal vaccine as a control.

The V and J genes are TRBV7-9 and TRBJ2-1; D unclear. The CDR3 is 13 amino acids. Germline CDR1 is SEHNR and CDR2 is FQNEAQ (reference sequence). The ends were cut back, 5 bases at V and 6 bases at J, with 11 bases in the middle. This CDR3 reads CASSRTPSNEQFF. The CDR3 nucleotides are TGTGCCAGCAGCCGGACCCCCAGCAATGAGCAGTTCTTC.

This chain links TRBV6-2 or TRBV6-3 with TRBJ2-7; D is ambiguous. Between the trimmed V and J ends, which lost 2 bases and 11 bases, there was a span of 13 bases. CDR1 and CDR2 (germline): MNHEY, SVGEGT. This CDR3 has 12 residues. The CDR3 nucleotides read TGTGCCAGCAGTTACCCCTTGTTCATTAAGTACTTC. Protein: CASSYPLFIKYF.

The chain uses TRBV23-1 and TRBJ1-1; TRBD1 matches 7 bases. TRBV23-1 is assigned to the ORF class and has an uncertain function. The CDR3 runs 15 residues. Losses at the gene ends were 4 bases for V and 0 bases for J; bases not matched to a gene: 5. This chain's CDR3 is CASSRPTGVNTEAFF. The CDR3 DNA sequence: TGCGCCAGCAGTCGTCCAACAGGGGTGAACACTGAAGCTTTCTTT.

The rearrangement links TRBV11-3 to TRBJ2-5; TRBD1 aligns across 7 bases. Trimming removed 2 bases from V and 1 base from J; junction bases left unmatched: 13. The germline V gene encodes CDR1 SGHNT and CDR2 YENEEA. The CDR3 sequence is 18 residues long. The CDR3 coding sequence is TGTGCCAGCAGCTTAATAACAAGGGACAGTCAGGTCCAAGAGACCCAGTACTTC. Translated, it gives CASSLITRDSQVQETQYF.

DNA of the CDR3: TGTGCCTGGAGTGTACAACATGAGGACGAGCAGTACTTC. This gives the protein CAWSVQHEDEQYF. This rearrangement joins TRBV30 to TRBJ2-7; no clear D. Germline CDR1 GTSNPN, CDR2 SVGIG (reference sequence). This CDR3 is 13 amino acids long. Trimming pared 0 bases from V and 5 bases from J, leaving 11 bases between.

The chain carries TRBV7-9 and TRBJ2-7; D is uncertain. Germline CDR1 is SEHNR and CDR2 is FQNEAQ (reference sequence). With 2 bases removed from V and 5 bases from J, the gap between germline ends came to 13 bases. The CDR3 totals 14 residues. The CDR3 loop is CASSLSAPPHEQYF. The CDR3 nucleotides read TGTGCCAGCAGCTTAAGTGCCCCCCCCCACGAGCAGTACTTC.

The chain employs TRBV9 and TRBJ1-5; maybe TRBD1 (5 bases). In germline, CDR1 is SGDLS, CDR2 YYNGEE. The CDR3 covers 14 residues. The V and J ends lost 1 base and 5 bases respectively, with 10 bases between them. The CDR3 region has the DNA TGTGCCAGCAGCGTAACGGGGGTCGATCAGCCCCAGCATTTT. It is translated as CASSVTGVDQPQHF. The entire variable domain, with the rest obtained from reference TRBV9 and TRBJ1-5, is as follows: DSGVTQTPKHLITATGQRVTLRCSPRSGDLSVYWYQQSLDQGLQFLIQYYNGEERAKGNILERFSAQQFPDLHSELNLSSLELGDSALYFCASSVTGVDQPQHFGDGTRLSIL.

This clone was seen a few times. J is TRBJ2-7 and V is TRBV27, with TRBD1 identical over 7 bases. Per germline, CDR1 MNHEY and CDR2 SMNVEV (reference sequence). With V trimmed by 5 bases and J by 4 bases, 8 bases remained unmatched. CDR3 length equals 14 residues. In nucleotides, the CDR3 is TGTGCCAGCAGTACAGACAGGGAGATGTACGAGCAGTACTTC. Its protein product is CASSTDREMYEQYF.

The chain links TRBV29-1 to TRBJ2-1, with TRBD1 matching over 8 bases. The V and J ends lost 7 bases and 2 bases, in that order; junction bases with no gene match: 4. The CDR3 contains 13 residues. In germline, CDR1 is SQVTM, CDR2 ANQGSEA. CDR3 in amino acids: CSGDRGPYNEQFF. CDR3 bases: TGCAGCGGCGACAGGGGCCCCTACAATGAGCAGTTCTTC.

The chain joins TRBV3-1 (or the pseudogene TRBV3-2) to TRBJ1-3; TRBD1 aligns across 7 bases. The junction had 6 bases not matched to a gene; V was cut back by 9 bases and J by 4 bases. The V gene's germline CDR1 is LGHDT and CDR2 YNNKEL (reference sequence). This CDR3 is 13 amino acids long. The CDR3 region has the DNA TGTGCCAGTGGCGGGACAGCGGGAAACACCATATATTTT. It translates to CASGGTAGNTIYF.

V and J are TRBV7-2 and TRBJ2-5, with a weak D call TRBD2 (6 bases). There are 17 residues in the CDR3. With 2 bases removed from V and 2 bases from J, the gap between germline ends came to 18 bases. Germline CDR1 is SGHTA and CDR2 is FQGNSA. The CDR3 nucleotides are TGTGCCAGCAGCTTAAACGAAGCAGCGGGCCTACAAGAGACCCAGTACTTC. It specifies CASSLNEAAGLQETQYF.

The rearrangement joins TRBV4-2 to TRBJ1-2; a possible D gene is TRBD1 (5 bases). The CDR3 has 15 residues. V lost 2 bases and J lost 1, with 11 bases in between. Germline-derived CDR1 and CDR2 are LGHNA and YNFKEQ. Written as DNA, the CDR3 is TGTGCCAGCAGCCAACATGAGGGACTTAACTATGGCTACACCTTC. Amino acid sequence: CASSQHEGLNYGYTF.

DNA of the CDR3: TGTGCCAGCTCCCTGGGACAGGGGGCAGCAGGAAACACCATATATTTT. Protein product: CASSLGQGAAGNTIYF. The rearrangement joins TRBV18 to TRBJ1-3, with 12 nucleotides matching TRBD1. V lost 6 bases to trimming and J lost 4 bases; unmatched junction nucleotides: 7. The CDR3 runs to 16 residues. In germline, CDR1 is KGHSH, CDR2 LQKENI. The entire variable domain, with the rest obtained from reference TRBV18 and TRBJ1-3, is as follows: NAGVMQNPRHLVRRRGQEARLRCSPMKGHSHVYWYRQLPEEGLKFMVYLQKENIIDESGMPKERFSAEFPKEGPSILRIQQVVRGDSAAYFCASSLGQGAAGNTIYFGEGSWLTVV.

This clone was detected only once. The genes are TRBV5-1 and TRBJ1-1, with D hard to call. CDR1 and CDR2 (germline): SGHRS, YFSETQ. The CDR3 contains 14 residues. Between the trimmed V and J ends, which lost 0 bases and 5 bases, there was a span of 11 bases. The CDR3 reads CASSLEGRRTEAFF. CDR3 coding DNA: TGCGCCAGCAGCTTGGAAGGGAGACGAACTGAAGCTTTCTTT.

The chain uses TRBV10-3 and TRBJ2-1; TRBD2 matches at 12 bases. Germline loops: CDR1 ENHRY, CDR2 SYGVKD. The CDR3 loop spans 18 amino acids. Losses at the gene ends were 5 bases for V and 4 bases for J; bases not matched to a gene: 12. The CDR3 loop reads CAISTRPSGRGGYNEQFF. CDR3 sequence (DNA): TGTGCCATCAGTACCCGGCCTAGCGGGAGGGGGGGATACAATGAGCAGTTCTTC.

The chain employs TRBV10-2 and TRBJ2-7; TRBD2 matches at 10 bases. Germline assignment: CDR1 WSHSY and CDR2 SAAADI. This CDR3 has 17 amino acids. V trimming: 6 bases; J trimming: 2 bases; junction bases outside the gene matches: 13. The DNA for the CDR3 is TGCGCCAGCAGAGACTCCCAAGTGCTAGCGGGGGCCTACGAGCAGTACTTC. It yields the protein CASRDSQVLAGAYEQYF.

This chain links TRBV5-1 with TRBJ2-7; D is possibly TRBD1 (6 bases). The V end lost 3 bases, the J end lost 2 bases, and 12 bases lay between the germline ends. This CDR3 has 14 residues. Germline V gene lookup returns CDR1 SGHRS and CDR2 YFSETQ. CDR3 bases: TGCGCCAGCAGCTACCAACAGGGAGCCTACGAGCAGTACTTC. It encodes CASSYQQGAYEQYF.

V gene TRBV5-1 combines with J gene TRBJ1-2; TRBD1 is a possible D gene (6 bases). Looked up from germline, CDR1 is SGHRS and CDR2 is YFSETQ. V gave up 4 bases and J gave up 0 bases, with 19 bases separating them. The CDR3 has 17 residues. The CDR3: CASSTYNPRQANYGYTF. The CDR3 nucleotides read TGCGCCAGCAGCACCTACAATCCTCGACAGGCTAACTATGGCTACACCTTC. Filled out from reference TRBV5-1 and TRBJ1-2, the complete variable domain reads KAGVTQTPRYLIKTRGQQVTLSCSPISGHRSVSWYQQTPGQGLQFLFEYFSETQRNKGNFPGRFSGRQFSNSRSEMNVSTLELGDSALYLCASSTYNPRQANYGYTFGSGTRLTVV.

This chain connects TRBV4-1 to TRBJ2-7; TRBD1 might be the D (7 bases). V was shortened by 1 base and J by 7 bases, with 20 bases between the two germline ends. The germline V gene has CDR1 MGHRA and CDR2 YSYEKL. The CDR3 runs to 16 residues. The CDR3 DNA reads as TGCGCCAGCAGCCAAGCGGAGGGGACAGCCTCCTGGGAGCAGTACTTC. Translated, it gives CASSQAEGTASWEQYF.

The chain joins TRBV30 to TRBJ1-2, with D tentatively TRBD1 (5 bases). In germline, CDR1 is GTSNPN, CDR2 SVGIG (reference sequence). The CDR3 contains 11 residues. The germline V and J ends were trimmed by 5 bases and 2 bases, with 6 bases remaining between them. The CDR3 DNA reads TGTGCCTGGGAGGGGAACTATGGCTACACCTTC. It yields the protein CAWEGNYGYTF.

The chain has TRBV28 and TRBJ1-3; D is perhaps TRBD1 (6 bases). Germline CDR1 and CDR2: MDHEN and SYDVKM. The V and J ends lost 4 bases and 3 bases respectively, with 13 bases between them. The CDR3 consists of 15 residues. CDR3 in amino acids: CASSSTRTDGNTIYF. The CDR3 DNA reads as TGTGCCAGCAGTTCAACCCGGACAGATGGAAACACCATATATTTT.

The rearrangement links TRBV5-6 to TRBJ1-2; no firm D call. CDR3 size: 12 residues. CDR1 and CDR2 (germline): SGHDT, YYEEEE. V was shortened by 4 bases and J by 2 bases, with 6 bases between the two germline ends. The CDR3 coding sequence is TGTGCCAGCAGCCAAGGGAACTATGGCTACACCTTC. Translating it yields CASSQGNYGYTF.

This chain uses TRBV10-1 with TRBJ2-4; D tentatively fits TRBD1 or TRBD2 (5 bases each). Per germline, CDR1 WNHNN and CDR2 SYGVQD (reference sequence). The CDR3 has 19 residues. V was clipped by 2 bases and J by 2 bases, with 22 bases between them. This CDR3 is CASSEGLGTCSASKNIQYF. The DNA of the CDR3 is TGCGCCAGCAGTGAGGGATTGGGGACCTGTAGCGCCTCCAAAAACATTCAGTACTTC.

The chain carries TRBV7-2 and TRBJ1-5; D may be TRBD1 (5 bases). The V end was cut by 8 bases, the J end by 9 bases, with 17 bases between. CDR1 and CDR2 (germline): SGHTA, FQGNSA. The CDR3 is 13 amino acids. The CDR3 nucleotides read TGTGCCAGCGGACCAGGACAATTCGGGCCCCAGCATTTT. Protein: CASGPGQFGPQHF.

The chain recombines TRBV6-5 with TRBJ1-4, with 7 positions matching TRBD1. Losses at the gene ends were 5 bases for V and 11 bases for J; bases not matched to a gene: 8. This CDR3 comprises 13 residues. From germline, CDR1 is MNHEY and CDR2 SVGAGI. The CDR3 is CASSRPQGGKLFF. CDR3 nucleotide sequence: TGTGCCAGCAGTCGCCCCCAGGGGGGGAAACTGTTTTTT.

The gene calls are TRBV29-1 and TRBJ1-1, with D tentatively TRBD1 (5 bases). The CDR3 consists of 12 residues. From germline, CDR1 is SQVTM and CDR2 ANQGSEA. The V gene lost 4 bases and the J gene lost 6 bases, with 12 bases spanning the gap. CDR3 nucleotides: TGCAGCGTTGTGTGGGGGTCGGCTGAAGCTTTCTTT. Residues: CSVVWGSAEAFF.

V is TRBV5-6 and J is TRBJ1-6, with D hard to call. Germline V gives CDR1 SGHDT, CDR2 YYEEEE. The CDR3 contains 16 residues. The ends were cut back, 0 bases at V and 0 bases at J, with 7 bases in the middle. CDR3 sequence (DNA): TGTGCCAGCAGCTTGGATCGGTACTCCTATAATTCACCCCTCCACTTT. Protein product: CASSLDRYSYNSPLHF.

CDR3 in DNA: TGTGCCAGCAGTTACTCGACTTTCGCCTACGAGCAGTACTTC. Protein product: CASSYSTFAYEQYF. The chain couples TRBV6-2 or TRBV6-3 to TRBJ2-7; D gene ambiguous. The V and J ends lost 0 bases and 2 bases respectively, with 8 bases between them. Germline V lookup: CDR1 MNHEY, CDR2 SVGEGT. The CDR3 contains 14 residues.

This clone has more than one count but fewer than ten. A much bigger clone sits one base away, suggesting this may be a read error. This same CDR3 is encoded by further DNA sequences in the sample. The rearrangement uses TRBV7-3 and TRBJ1-1, with D possibly being TRBD1 (5 bases). CDR3 length: 13 residues. Trimming took off 2 bases at V and 1 base at J, with 5 bases between the two ends. Germline values: CDR1 SGHTA, CDR2 FQGTGA. Here the CDR3 DNA reads TGTGCCAGCAGCTTACAGGGGAACACTGAAGCTTTCTTT. Translated: CASSLQGNTEAFF. The full variable domain, rest sourced from reference TRBV7-3 and TRBJ1-1, is GAGVSQTPSNKVTEKGKYVELRCDPISGHTALYWYRQSLGQGPEFLIYFQGTGAADDSGLPNDRFFAVRPEGSVSTLKIQRTERGDSAVYLCASSLQGNTEAFFGQGTRLTVV.

The J gene is TRBJ1-2, the V gene TRBV5-8; D unresolved. V was pared by 4 bases and J by 4 bases, with 8 bases between. The CDR3 has 12 amino acids. The V gene's germline CDR1 is SGHTS and CDR2 YDEGEE. CDR3 nucleotides: TGTGCCAGCAGCCCCGACACCTATGGCTACACCTTC. Translating gives CASSPDTYGYTF.